This T cell receptor (beta chain) was identified during a study of OX40 agonist ivuxolimab in advanced cancers. Note on this clone: Its antigen is unknown.

Repertoires were generated with immunoSEQ multiplex PCR, while TCRdb's copy carries only in-frame clones and drops some. The sample records over 60,000 clones, 80% to 90% being singletons. Regarding the study as a whole: Partial responders at 0.1-3.0 mg/kg had among the lowest clonal expansion.

Sequencing used CD4+ or CD8+ T cells sorted from blood, obtained in a trial of the OX40 agonist ivuxolimab. This TCR was recovered from an adult with an advanced solid tumor such as melanoma, head and neck, liver or kidney cancer.

Here the CDR3 reads CASSVTDTQYF. The CDR3, as DNA: TGTGCCAGTAGTGTCACAGATACGCAGTATTTT. The chain is built from TRBV19 and TRBJ2-3, with no clear D. V lost 5 bases and J lost 2, with 2 bases in between. Germline values: CDR1 LNHDA, CDR2 SQIVND (reference sequence). The CDR3 has 11 residues.